This is a list of T cell receptor beta chains from one sample in a study of T cells in tuberculosis. Generated by immunoSEQ multiplex PCR, the TCRdb table keeps only in-frame clones and is missing some. The sample lists some 49,000 clones; roughly 96% were seen once. The source was PBMCs, collected at tuberculosis diagnosis. The receptors here all came from an adult with tuberculosis. Each CDR3 is given with its conserved first and last residue. The D gene is left open where the match is weak. Where a row states a size, it is once, few, many or the class of an expanded clone; other rows omit it.

j_call	clone_size	d_call	v_call	cdr3_aa	cdr3_nt
TRBJ2-7	.	.	TRBV12-5	CASGLMAGISYEQYF	TGTGCTAGTGGTTTGATGGCGGGGATCTCCTACGAGCAGTACTTC
TRBJ2-1	once	TRBD2	TRBV28	CASRQTSGNSYNEQFF	TGTGCCAGCAGGCAAACTAGCGGGAACTCCTACAATGAGCAGTTCTTC
TRBJ1-6	.	TRBD1	TRBV11-3	CASSLEPPTGAYNSPLHF	TGTGCCAGCAGCTTAGAGCCCCCAACAGGGGCCTATAATTCACCCCTCCACTTT
TRBJ2-1	.	TRBD2	TRBV5-3	CARSPARTSGRRSSYNEQFF	TGTGCCAGAAGCCCAGCCCGGACTAGCGGGAGACGGAGCTCCTACAATGAGCAGTTCTTC
TRBJ2-7	.	TRBD2	TRBV2	CASSEWGGLAGDKEQYF	TGTGCCAGCAGTGAATGGGGCGGGCTAGCGGGAGATAAAGAGCAGTACTTC
TRBJ1-4	once	.	TRBV6-6	CASQTWREKLFF	TGTGCCAGTCAGACCTGGCGGGAGAAACTGTTTTTT
TRBJ2-5	.	TRBD1	TRBV7-2	CASSSGVGTGQGETQYF	TGTGCCAGCAGCTCAGGGGTAGGGACAGGACAAGGGGAGACCCAGTACTTC
TRBJ1-2	few	.	TRBV27	CASSLSGGYGYTF	TGTGCCAGCAGTTTATCGGGGGGCTATGGCTACACCTTC
TRBJ1-1	.	TRBD1	TRBV5-4	CASSGTGQNTEAFF	TGTGCCAGCAGCGGGACAGGCCAGAACACTGAAGCTTTCTTT
TRBJ1-4	.	.	TRBV5-5	CASSPFGGLATNEKLFF	TGTGCCAGCAGCCCGTTTGGGGGCCTCGCAACTAATGAAAAACTGTTTTTT
TRBJ2-3	once	TRBD2	TRBV9	CASSAKNPGLAGYDTQYF	TGTGCCAGCAGCGCAAAGAACCCGGGACTAGCGGGATACGATACGCAGTATTTT
TRBJ1-2	.	.	TRBV7-2	CASSLEALLGYTF	TGTGCCAGCAGCTTAGAAGCCCTTCTCGGCTACACCTTC
TRBJ2-7	.	TRBD1	TRBV9	CASSGGQGETYEQYF	TGTGCCAGCAGCGGAGGACAGGGGGAAACTTACGAGCAGTACTTC
TRBJ1-1	.	.	TRBV5-1	CASSLGGKNTEAFF	TGCGCCAGCAGCTTGGGCGGTAAGAACACTGAAGCTTTCTTT
TRBJ1-2	.	.	TRBV25-1	CASSEYVGAGLNGYTF	TGTGCCAGCAGTGAATACGTCGGGGCGGGGTTGAATGGCTACACCTTC
TRBJ1-3	.	TRBD1	TRBV15	CATSSDRGEGNTIYF	TGTGCCACCAGCAGCGACAGGGGGGAAGGAAACACCATATATTTT
TRBJ1-1	.	.	TRBV5-1	CASSSARGNTEAFF	TGCGCCAGCAGCTCTGCCAGGGGTAACACTGAAGCTTTCTTT
TRBJ2-7	.	TRBD2	TRBV7-2	CASSLRTSGTAVSYEQYF	TGTGCCAGCAGCTTAAGGACTAGCGGGACCGCTGTCTCCTACGAGCAGTACTTC
TRBJ1-1	.	.	TRBV9	CASSDGWRTEAFF	TGTGCCAGCAGCGACGGGTGGCGAACTGAAGCTTTCTTT
TRBJ2-5	.	.	TRBV11-2	CASSLEGSLQTQYF	TGTGCCAGCAGCTTAGAGGGTAGCTTACAGACCCAGTACTTC
TRBJ1-1	.	.	TRBV30	CAWSVRGYNTEAFF	TGTGCCTGGAGTGTCCGGGGTTATAACACTGAAGCTTTCTTT
TRBJ1-5	.	.	TRBV19	CASSIAGQLNQPQHF	TGTGCCAGTAGTATCGCCGGACAGCTTAATCAGCCCCAGCATTTT
TRBJ1-5	.	.	TRBV6-1	CASSEQAHQPQHF	TGTGCCAGCAGTGAACAGGCCCATCAGCCCCAGCATTTT
TRBJ2-5	.	TRBD2	TRBV7-9	CASSSSGTRQETQYF	TGTGCCAGCAGCTCTAGCGGGACTCGCCAAGAGACCCAGTACTTC
TRBJ1-1	.	.	TRBV7-2	CASSITQVSTEAFF	TGTGCCAGCAGCATCACACAGGTTTCCACTGAAGCTTTCTTT
TRBJ1-1	.	.	TRBV25-1	CASSEIGEGEAFF	TGTGCCAGCAGTGAAATCGGGGAAGGTGAAGCTTTCTTT
TRBJ1-2	.	.	TRBV28	CASSIRGMNYGYTF	TGTGCCAGCAGTATACGGGGTATGAACTATGGCTACACCTTC
TRBJ1-5	.	TRBD1	TRBV28	CASSLARGTGGVKQPQHF	TGTGCCAGCAGTTTGGCACGGGGGACAGGGGGCGTGAAGCAGCCCCAGCATTTT
TRBJ1-4	.	TRBD1	TRBV30	CAWTAGQGHEKLFF	TGTGCCTGGACTGCGGGACAGGGACACGAAAAACTGTTTTTT
TRBJ1-1	.	TRBD1	TRBV7-2	CASSPTGGTEAFF	TGTGCCAGCAGCCCTACAGGGGGGACTGAAGCTTTCTTT
TRBJ1-5	.	.	TRBV15	CATSRDEESNQPQHF	TGTGCCACCAGCAGAGATGAGGAAAGCAATCAGCCCCAGCATTTT
TRBJ1-3	.	.	TRBV5-1	CASSQGSGNTIYF	TGCGCCAGCAGCCAGGGGTCTGGAAACACCATATATTTT
TRBJ2-1	.	.	TRBV2	CASSVTGEQFF	TGTGCCAGCAGTGTCACGGGTGAGCAGTTCTTC